The 23 T cell receptor beta chains given below trace back to one sample, sequenced in a study of T cell responses to AZD1222 COVID-19 vaccine. Generated by immunoSEQ multiplex PCR, the TCRdb table keeps only in-frame clones and is missing some. The profile shows around 160,000 clones, 94% of them singletons. The sequencing used peripheral blood, collected 28 days after the second AZD1222 dose. The receptor set was obtained from an adult who received the AZD1222 COVID-19 vaccine.

The CDR3 is CASSPLAGANEQFF. The CDR3 DNA is TGCGCCAGCAGTCCTCTAGCGGGAGCTAATGAGCAGTTCTTC. The chain carries TRBV10-2 and TRBJ2-1, with 10 bases aligning to TRBD2. CDR3 size: 14 residues. CDR1 is WSHSY and CDR2 is SAAADI in the germline V gene. Trimming removed 5 bases from V and 7 bases from J; junction bases left unmatched: 5.

The chain uses TRBV10-2 and TRBJ1-1; 7 bases are a match to TRBD1. The CDR3 contains 15 residues. Germline V gene lookup returns CDR1 WSHSY and CDR2 SAAADI. The V gene end was trimmed by 0 bases and the J gene end by 11 bases; junction bases not matched to a gene: 12. CDR3 sequence reads: CASSESDRAHWEAFF. Written as DNA, the CDR3 is TGCGCCAGCAGTGAGTCCGACAGGGCTCATTGGGAGGCTTTCTTT.

This chain uses TRBV7-8 with TRBJ2-7; D gene ambiguous. There are 12 residues in the CDR3. Germline V lookup: CDR1 SGHVS, CDR2 FQNEAQ. V lost 4 bases to trimming and J lost 0 bases, with 4 bases between them. CDR3 DNA: TGTGCCAGCAGCTCCCTCTCCTACGAGCAGTACTTC. Its protein is CASSSLSYEQYF.

The gene calls are TRBV28 and TRBJ2-3; 7 positions agree with TRBD1. The germline CDR1 and CDR2 sequences are MDHEN and SYDVKM. The CDR3 is 13 amino acids. With V trimmed by 3 bases and J by 4 bases, 1 base remained unmatched. CDR3 sequence (DNA): TGTGCCAGCAGTTTCGACAGGGCAGATACGCAGTATTTT. This gives the protein CASSFDRADTQYF.

J is TRBJ1-2 and V is TRBV7-8; 12 bases line up with TRBD1. The CDR3 loop spans 18 amino acids. Per germline, CDR1 SGHVS and CDR2 FQNEAQ. Trimming cost V 5 bases and J 6 bases; bases outside gene matches: 16. The CDR3 sequence is CASSPGPGTGGATDGYTF. CDR3 sequence (DNA): TGTGCCAGCAGCCCCGGTCCCGGGACAGGGGGCGCGACGGATGGCTACACCTTC.

The rearrangement joins TRBV27 to TRBJ2-6; D remains ambiguous. Trimming took 2 bases from V and 0 from J, leaving 5 bases between them. Germline V gives CDR1 MNHEY, CDR2 SMNVEV (reference sequence). CDR3 length: 15 residues. The CDR3 DNA follows: TGTGCCAGCAGTTTACGGTTCTCTGGGGCCAACGTCCTGACTTTC. Its translation: CASSLRFSGANVLTF.

The gene calls are TRBV5-4 and TRBJ1-2; a weak D match, TRBD1 (6 bases). Germline V gene data show CDR1 as SGHNT and CDR2 as YYREEE (reference sequence). The CDR3 length is 14 residues. The germline V and J ends were trimmed by 1 base and 6 bases, with 13 bases remaining between them. Here the CDR3 reads CASSLFGAGDGYTF. In DNA form, the CDR3 reads TGTGCCAGCAGCTTGTTCGGTGCAGGGGATGGCTACACCTTC.

On this clone: Other DNA sequences in this sample translate to the same CDR3. CDR3 protein: CASSEALPPYGYTF. The CDR3, as DNA: TGTGCCAGCAGTGAAGCGCTTCCTCCCTATGGCTACACCTTC. This chain connects TRBV2 to TRBJ1-2; unclear D gene. V dropped 0 bases and J dropped 4 bases, with 9 bases sitting between them. CDR1 is SNHLY and CDR2 is FYNNEI in the germline V gene. The length of the CDR3 is 14 residues.

The chain links TRBV27 to TRBJ1-5, with a weak D call TRBD1 (6 bases). The CDR3 extends over 13 amino acids. Trimming cost V 1 base and J 7 bases, with 8 bases left between them. CDR1 and CDR2 (germline): MNHEY, SMNVEV (reference sequence). CDR3 DNA: TGTGCCAGCAGTTTATTCAGGGGACAGCCCCAGCATTTT. It codes for CASSLFRGQPQHF.

V is TRBV28 and J is TRBJ1-2, with D unresolved. V was pared by 5 bases and J by 8 bases, with 12 bases between. This CDR3 has 12 residues. Germline CDR1 and CDR2: MDHEN and SYDVKM. The CDR3 loop reads CASSDVRVGYTF. For the CDR3, the DNA is TGTGCCAGCAGTGACGTGAGAGTGGGCTACACCTTC.

The chain recombines TRBV28 with TRBJ2-2, with TRBD2 matching over 16 bases. This CDR3 comprises 19 residues. With V trimmed by 4 bases and J by 7 bases, 12 bases remained unmatched. Germline assignment: CDR1 MDHEN and CDR2 SYDVKM. In nucleotides, the CDR3 is TGTGCCAGCAGTTCCGGGACTAGCGGGAGGGTATTATATGGCGGGGAGCTGTTTTTT. Encoded protein: CASSSGTSGRVLYGGELFF.

The CDR3 DNA follows: TGTGCCAGTAGTACTCAGGACGGGGAGCTGTTTTTT. Its protein is CASSTQDGELFF. The genes are TRBV19 and TRBJ2-2; no firm D call. Deletions cut 4 bases from V and 7 bases from J, with 7 bases between. This CDR3 comprises 12 residues. Germline-derived CDR1 and CDR2 are LNHDA and SQIVND (reference sequence).

The chain links TRBV3-1 (or the pseudogene TRBV3-2) to TRBJ1-1; perhaps TRBD1 as D (6 bases). Germline-derived CDR1 and CDR2 are LGHDT and YNNKEL (reference sequence). V lost 3 bases, J lost 6 bases, and 8 bases lay in between. CDR3 length: 12 residues. CDR3 in DNA: TGTGCCAGCAGCCACACAGGGTCTGAAGCTTTCTTT. Protein sequence: CASSHTGSEAFF.

The chain uses TRBV30 and TRBJ2-7; no firm D call. The ends were cut back, 2 bases at V and 0 bases at J, with 8 bases in the middle. There are 13 residues in the CDR3. CDR1 GTSNPN and CDR2 SVGIG come from the germline V gene (reference sequence). The CDR3, as DNA: TGTGCCTGGAGTCTCCGAAACTCCTACGAGCAGTACTTC. This translates into CAWSLRNSYEQYF.

CDR3 in amino acids: CASSQAVSGSIETQYF. The CDR3 DNA reads TGCGCCAGCAGCCAAGCAGTTAGCGGGAGTATTGAGACCCAGTACTTC. The J gene is TRBJ2-5, the V gene TRBV4-1, with 9 bases identical to TRBD2. Germline trimming cut 1 base from V and 5 bases from J; bases unmatched to any gene: 8. Per germline, CDR1 MGHRA and CDR2 YSYEKL. The CDR3 covers 16 residues.

The chain carries TRBV7-2 and TRBJ1-4, with 7 bases matching TRBD1. CDR3 length: 17 residues. The V gene's germline CDR1 is SGHTA and CDR2 FQGNSA. The V segment lost 5 bases and the J segment 0 bases; nucleotides outside the gene matches: 9. This chain's CDR3 is CASSPRVGGATNEKLFF. DNA of the CDR3: TGTGCCAGCAGCCCCCGTGTAGGGGGCGCAACTAATGAAAAACTGTTTTTT.

The chain uses TRBV21-1 and TRBJ1-6. TRBV21-1 is flagged as a pseudogene. The CDR3 totals 14 residues. In nucleotides, the CDR3 is TGTGCCAGCCTCCCGGGGAGGCGAGGCTCACCCCTCCACTTT. Translated, it gives CASLPGRRGSPLHF.

This chain links TRBV4-1 with TRBJ1-5; a possible D gene is TRBD1 (5 bases). V lost 1 base and J 5 bases, leaving 15 bases between the germline ends. Germline CDR1 is MGHRA and CDR2 is YSYEKL. The CDR3 is made up of 16 amino acids. This chain's CDR3 is CASSQVDTGFDQPQHF. DNA of the CDR3: TGCGCCAGCAGCCAAGTCGATACAGGTTTTGATCAGCCCCAGCATTTT.

This chain uses TRBV2 with TRBJ1-4; D gene unclear. Germline CDR1 and CDR2: SNHLY and FYNNEI. Trimming left V 5 bases short and J 8 bases short, with 3 bases between. The CDR3 has 10 residues. The CDR3 DNA follows: TGTGCCAGCAGTCCGGAAAAACTGTTTTTT. It translates to CASSPEKLFF.

V and J are TRBV30 and TRBJ2-1; TRBD2 matches at 11 bases. CDR1 GTSNPN and CDR2 SVGIG come from the germline V gene (reference sequence). The junction had 7 bases not matched to a gene; V was cut back by 5 bases and J by 7 bases. The length of the CDR3 is 14 residues. CDR3 DNA sequence: TGTGCCTGGGCCACTAGCGGGAGTAGGAATGAGCAGTTCTTC. Residues: CAWATSGSRNEQFF. Full variable domain (remainder filled in from reference TRBV30 and TRBJ2-1): SQTIHQWPATLVQPVGSPLSLECTVEGTSNPNLYWYRQAAGRGLQLLFYSVGIGQISSEVPQNLSASRPQDRQFILSSKKLLLSDSGFYLCAWATSGSRNEQFFGPGTRLTVL.

The chain recombines TRBV11-2 with TRBJ1-5; D is unresolved. The CDR3 length is 13 residues. The V gene's germline CDR1 is SGHAT and CDR2 FQNNGV. Trimming shortened V by 5 bases and J by 3 bases, and 8 bases separated the two germline ends. The CDR3 region is CASSRDVNQPQHF. The CDR3 DNA reads as TGTGCCAGCAGCAGGGATGTCAATCAGCCCCAGCATTTT. The full variable domain, its missing parts supplied by reference TRBV11-2 and TRBJ1-5, is EAGVAQSPRYKIIEKRQSVAFWCNPISGHATLYWYQQILGQGPKLLIQFQNNGVVDDSQLPKDRFSAERLKGVDSTLKIQPAKLEDSAVYLCASSRDVNQPQHFGDGTRLSIL.

This chain joins TRBV27 and TRBJ1-2, with D tentatively TRBD1 (5 bases). The CDR3 contains 16 residues. Germline V CDR1 and CDR2: MNHEY, SMNVEV (reference sequence). Between the trimmed V and J ends, which lost 0 bases and 2 bases, there was a span of 13 bases. CDR3 sequence: CASSLSLGTWNYGYTF. CDR3 sequence (DNA): TGTGCCAGCAGTTTATCCCTAGGGACTTGGAACTATGGCTACACCTTC.

The sample holds one count of this clone. The rearrangement joins TRBV7-9 to TRBJ1-2, with TRBD1 matching 9 bases. This CDR3 is 15 amino acids long. Germline V gene sequence: CDR1 SEHNR, CDR2 FQNEAQ (reference sequence). Trimming at V came to 4 bases and at J to 4 bases, leaving 7 bases not matched to a gene. CDR3: CASSSPGQGTYGYTF. Here the CDR3 DNA reads TGTGCCAGCAGCTCCCCGGGACAGGGTACCTATGGCTACACCTTC. The variable domain in full, with the rest retrieved from reference TRBV7-9 and TRBJ1-2, is DTGVSQNPRHKITKRGQNVTFRCDPISEHNRLYWYRQTLGQGPEFLTYFQNEAQLEKSRLLSDRFSAERPKGSFSTLEIQRTEQGDSAMYLCASSSPGQGTYGYTFGSGTRLTVV.